A single sample is the source of the 2 T cell receptor beta chains below, sequenced in a study of cytomegalovirus exposure and HLA in healthy donors. PCR used 60 Vbeta primers and 13 Jbeta primers. This table comes from immunoSEQ multiplex PCR, and its TCRdb copy is limited to in-frame clones, with some not included. Here the sample spans around 200,000 clones, 82% being singletons. Sequencing used PBMCs. The receptors shown here come from a man aged 40-50 years in good health and CMV-seropositive.

This chain links TRBV10-3 with TRBJ1-2, with D tentatively TRBD1 (5 bases). This CDR3 region has 16 residues. Germline V CDR1 and CDR2: ENHRY, SYGVKD. Trimming shortened V by 2 bases and J by 5 bases, and 18 bases separated the two germline ends. CDR3 residues: CAISENLGREGYGYTF. The CDR3 DNA reads TGTGCCATCAGTGAGAACCTAGGCAGGGAGGGGTATGGCTACACCTTC.

V and J are TRBV6-5 and TRBJ1-5, with TRBD1 matching over 7 bases. Germline assignment: CDR1 MNHEY and CDR2 SVGAGI. V gave up 6 bases and J gave up 0 bases; unmatched junction bases: 5. This CDR3 has 15 residues. The chain's CDR3 is CASSPTGYSNQPQHF. CDR3 nucleotides: TGTGCCAGCAGCCCGACAGGGTATAGCAATCAGCCCCAGCATTTT.